A selection of T cell receptor beta chains follows, all from one sample in a study of beta chain features in type 1 diabetes. Method: immunoSEQ multiplex PCR; TCRdb's copy keeps in-frame clones and lacks some. Among roughly 250,000 clones listed, roughly 20% were seen once. The sequenced material came from naive CD4+ T cells from blood. Receptor source: a woman in her thirties or forties with type 1 diabetes. Each CDR3 is given with its conserved first and last residue. Fields, in order: J gene, D gene, clone size, V gene, CDR3 protein, CDR3 DNA. The D gene is left open where the match is weak. The listing skips clone size in some rows; elsewhere it reads once, few, many or a size class.

>TRBJ1-1|NA|NA|TRBV19
CASSRGQQNTEAFF
TGTGCCAGTAGCCGTGGACAGCAGAACACTGAAGCTTTCTTT
>TRBJ2-3|TRBD2|few|TRBV5-1
CASSLDLAGTQYF
TGCGCCAGCAGCTTGGATCTAGCGGGTACGCAGTATTTT
>TRBJ1-4|NA|few|TRBV18
CASSPPSTATNEKLFF
TGTGCCAGCTCACCGCCGTCGACAGCAACTAATGAAAAACTGTTTTTT
>TRBJ2-2|TRBD1|few|TRBV29-1
CSVERTGTGELFF
TGCAGCGTTGAAAGGACAGGGACCGGGGAGCTGTTTTTT
>TRBJ1-5|NA|few|TRBV12-2
CASRLKRQGGRPQHF
TGTGCAAGTCGCTTAAAGAGACAGGGAGGTAGGCCCCAGCATTTT
>TRBJ2-5|TRBD1|NA|TRBV4-3
CASSQDGTEETQYF
TGCGCCAGCAGCCAAGATGGGACAGAAGAGACCCAGTACTTC
>TRBJ1-4|NA|few|TRBV9
CASSLLGDTNEKLFF
TGTGCCAGCAGCCTCCTCGGAGATACTAATGAAAAACTGTTTTTT
>TRBJ2-5|NA|few|TRBV7-9
CASSGWAPGKETQYF
TGTGCCAGCAGCGGATGGGCCCCGGGGAAAGAGACCCAGTACTTC
>TRBJ2-7|TRBD1|few|TRBV6-5
CTSSQYRGHSYEQYF
TGTACCAGCAGTCAATACAGGGGACACTCCTACGAGCAGTACTTC
>TRBJ2-1|TRBD1|few|TRBV30
CAWSLRDSYYNEQFF
TGTGCCTGGAGTTTACGGGACAGCTACTACAATGAGCAGTTCTTC
>TRBJ2-1|NA|few|TRBV9
CASSVAAVLLQWEQFF
TGTGCCAGCAGCGTAGCAGCAGTCCTACTACAATGGGAGCAGTTCTTC
>TRBJ2-7|TRBD1|NA|TRBV29-1
CSVGSPDRFNEQYF
TGCAGCGTCGGGTCGCCGGACAGGTTCAACGAGCAGTACTTC
>TRBJ1-3|NA|NA|TRBV27
CASSFDISGNTIYF
TGTGCCAGCAGTTTCGACATCTCTGGAAACACCATATATTTT
>TRBJ2-7|NA|few|TRBV29-1
CSVEGQGEQYF
TGCAGCGTTGAAGGACAAGGCGAGCAGTACTTC
>TRBJ1-2|NA|NA|TRBV4-2
CASSPSREAYGYTF
TGTGCCAGCAGCCCCAGCAGGGAAGCCTATGGCTACACCTTC
>TRBJ2-7|TRBD2|NA|TRBV5-1
CASSSGGSGNYEQYF
TGCGCCAGCAGCTCTGGGGGTAGCGGGAACTACGAGCAGTACTTC
>TRBJ2-7|NA|NA|TRBV7-9
CASSPPGSYEQYF
TGTGCCAGCAGCCCCCCGGGCTCCTACGAGCAGTACTTC
>TRBJ2-3|NA|few|TRBV15
CATSRDQYTQYF
TGTGCCACCAGCAGAGATCAGTATACGCAGTATTTT
>TRBJ1-5|NA|NA|TRBV6-5
CASSLPGSLSNQPQHF
TGTGCCAGCAGTTTGCCGGGTTCCCTTAGCAATCAGCCCCAGCATTTT
>TRBJ2-1|NA|NA|TRBV7-2
CASRFAGEQFF
TGTGCCAGCAGATTCGCGGGTGAGCAGTTCTTC
>TRBJ1-2|NA|NA|TRBV19
CASSVERPYGYTF
TGTGCCAGTAGTGTCGAGCGGCCCTATGGCTACACCTTC
>TRBJ2-3|TRBD2|few|TRBV30
CAASGRVDDTQYF
TGTGCCGCTAGCGGGAGGGTAGACGATACGCAGTATTTT